A selection of T cell receptor beta chains follows, all from one sample in a study of shared clonotypes between healthy human individuals. Measured with immunoSEQ multiplex PCR; TCRdb has only the in-frame clones, and not every one. In the table there are 2.3 million or so clones, approximately 95% of which are singletons. The sequencing sample was made of naive CD4+ T cells from PBMCs. The receptors were sampled from a man younger than 35 in good health. Some clones in this sample may be carry-over from other donors' samples. Each CDR3 is given with its conserved first and last residue. The D gene is left open where the match is weak. The listing skips clone size in some rows; elsewhere it reads once, few, many or a size class.

>TRBJ1-1|-|TRBV10-3|-|14
TGTGCCATCCGACGACAGATTATGAACACTGAAGCTTTCTTT
CAIRRQIMNTEAFF
>TRBJ1-1|TRBD1|TRBV18|-|15
TGTGCCAGCTCACCAGCGACAGGGGGCTTTACTGAAGCTTTCTTT
CASSPATGGFTEAFF
>TRBJ2-2|TRBD1|TRBV9|-|16
TGTGCCAGCAGCGTAGCCCTGACAGGGGGCGAGGGGGAGCTGTTTTTT
CASSVALTGGEGELFF
>TRBJ1-1|-|TRBV29-1|-|13
TGCAGCGTTTCAGGGCAGGCCAAGGAGGGAGCTTTCTTT
CSVSGQAKEGAFF
>TRBJ1-2|TRBD1|TRBV25-1|-|14
TGTGCCAGCAGTGAAAACACAGGGGGCTATGGCTACACCTTC
CASSENTGGYGYTF
>TRBJ2-3|-|TRBV7-2|-|14
TGTGCCAGCAGCTTCTTGGGTGGCGCAGATACGCAGTATTTT
CASSFLGGADTQYF
>TRBJ2-7|-|TRBV15|-|13
TGTGCCACCAGCAGAGATATTGCTTACGAGCAGTACTTC
CATSRDIAYEQYF
>TRBJ2-7|-|TRBV6-6|once|15
TGTGCCAGCAGTTACTCCCGCGGAAACACCTACGAGCAGTACTTC
CASSYSRGNTYEQYF
>TRBJ1-2|-|TRBV6-1|-|12
TGTGCCAGCAGTGGGCCTGACTATGGCTACACCTTC
CASSGPDYGYTF
>TRBJ2-1|TRBD2|TRBV27|-|15
TGTGCCAGCAGTAAAGCTAGCGGGTCCTACAATGAGCAGTTCTTC
CASSKASGSYNEQFF
>TRBJ1-5|TRBD1|TRBV27|-|16
TGTGCCAGCTGCGACCCTAAACAGGGGGGCAATCAGCCCCAGCATTTT
CASCDPKQGGNQPQHF
>TRBJ1-1|-|TRBV2|-|12
TGTGCCAGCCGGGGTGACTTAGGAGGAGCTTTCTTT
CASRGDLGGAFF
>TRBJ2-2|TRBD2|TRBV5-1|-|19
TGCGCCAGCAGACCCCGACTAGCGGGAGGGCCATCACGAATAAGGGAGCTGTTTTTT
CASRPRLAGGPSRIRELFF
>TRBJ2-4|TRBD2|TRBV28|-|16
TGTGCCAGCAGTTCCCACGGGGGGTTAGCCAAAAACATTCAGTACTTC
CASSSHGGLAKNIQYF
>TRBJ2-5|-|TRBV7-8|-|16
TGTGCCAGCAGCCGTACAGGGTGGAGAGGACAAGAGACCCAGTACTTC
CASSRTGWRGQETQYF
>TRBJ1-1|TRBD1|TRBV12-5|few|13
TGTGCTAGTGGTTTGGCAGGGGGAACTGAAGCTTTCTTT
CASGLAGGTEAFF
>TRBJ2-7|-|TRBV2|-|12
TGTGCCAGCCGACAGGAGACCTACGAGCAGTACTTC
CASRQETYEQYF
>TRBJ1-1|-|TRBV5-1|-|12
TGCGCCAGCAGCTCCGGACGGGGGTACGCTTTCTTT
CASSSGRGYAFF
>TRBJ2-2|-|TRBV29-1|-|15
TGCAGCGTCAACGGCAGGGGCCCTAACACCGGGGAGCTGTTTTTT
CSVNGRGPNTGELFF
>TRBJ2-4|-|TRBV29-1|-|15
TGCAGCGCCTTTATGCGGGGGCGAGCCAAAAACATTCAGTACTTC
CSAFMRGRAKNIQYF
>TRBJ1-2|-|TRBV5-4|-|13
TGTGCCAGCAGCCAGGACAGTCTATATGGCTACACCTTC
CASSQDSLYGYTF
>TRBJ2-3|TRBD2|TRBV7-2|-|16
TGTGCCAGCAGCACCCTAGCGGGAGCAAGCACAGATACGCAGTATTTT
CASSTLAGASTDTQYF
>TRBJ1-2|TRBD1|TRBV28|-|16
TGTGCCAGCAGTCTCTTTCGGGGCGAGGGGGCTGGTGGCTACACCTTC
CASSLFRGEGAGGYTF
>TRBJ2-7|TRBD1|TRBV6-5|-|12
TGTGCCAGCAGACCGGGACAGGGCGGTCAGTACTTC
CASRPGQGGQYF
>TRBJ2-2|-|TRBV6-5|-|14
TGTGCCAGCAGTTACTTCCAGATCGCCGGGGAGCTGTTTTTT
CASSYFQIAGELFF
>TRBJ2-7|TRBD1|TRBV9|-|15
TGTGCCAGCAGCGTAGCCGGGACAGGGTGGGACGAGCAGTACTTC
CASSVAGTGWDEQYF
>TRBJ2-2|TRBD1|TRBV14|-|20
TGTGCCAGCAGCCAAGATCCGTTTACTGGGACAGGGGGTAACACCGGGGAGCTGTTTTTT
CASSQDPFTGTGGNTGELFF